This paragraph reports one T cell receptor (beta chain). Its target is not known. A read error may produce the germline difference seen at one junction end. The CDR3 spans 17 residues. Germline V gene lookup returns CDR1 SQVTM and CDR2 ANQGSEA. No cell sorting was done before RNA was extracted from the tissue. Distant lung tissue was collected more than 3 cm away from the tumor edge. Donors were chemotherapy-naive, newly diagnosed lung cancer surgical patients in China, August–late 2014. The library came from three nested PCR rounds adapted from ARM-PCR protocols. TCRdb reprocessed the multiplex PCR reads via MiXCR and lists one record per CDR3 protein. This table holds about 60,000 distinct CDR3 sequences, about 63% found once. The sample is drawn from a study of tumor and adjacent non-tumor tissue in lung cancer. Study overall: On average, productive TCRbeta reads reached about 4.17 million per sample.

Study results and caveats: Tumor TCR diversity, when higher, was linked to shorter survival.

Sample: distant non-tumor lung tissue. The chain carries TRBV29-1 and TRBJ2-1, with 9 bases fitting TRBD2. The receptor was derived from a man between 65 and 85 years old with non-small cell lung cancer. The CDR3, as DNA: TGCAGCGCCTACAGTCCGCGGTTCGGACTAGCGAAGAATGAGGAGTTCTTC. This encodes CSAYSPRFGLAKNEEFF.